Below are 29 T cell receptor beta chains sequenced from a single sample in a study of cytomegalovirus exposure and HLA in healthy donors. Only in-frame clones appear in the TCRdb table, and some are missing; sequencing was by immunoSEQ multiplex PCR. The table includes 160,000 or so clones, about 88% detected once. The sequencing sample was made of PBMCs. These TCRs come from a man aged 18 to 29 in good health and CMV-seronegative.

The chain carries TRBV28 and TRBJ1-1; 9 bases fit TRBD1. CDR3 length: 13 amino acids. The J segment lost 1 base and the V segment lost 8 bases, leaving 2 bases of the junction unmatched. Germline loops: CDR1 MDHEN, CDR2 SYDVKM. The DNA for the CDR3 is TGTGCCAGCCCGGGACAGGGGAACACTGAAGCTTTCTTT. Translation gives CASPGQGNTEAFF.

The chain links TRBV6-5 to TRBJ1-2; no firm D call. This CDR3 has 14 residues. V was pared by 0 bases and J by 4 bases, with 9 bases between. Germline V gene lookup returns CDR1 MNHEY and CDR2 SVGAGI. The CDR3 is CASSYSNGIYGYTF. Here the CDR3 DNA reads TGTGCCAGCAGTTACTCGAACGGGATCTATGGCTACACCTTC.

The V call is TRBV19, the J call TRBJ1-3, with D possibly being TRBD1 (6 bases). This CDR3 has 15 amino acids. Trimming left V 6 bases short and J 4 bases short, with 16 bases between. CDR1 is LNHDA and CDR2 is SQIVND in the germline V gene (reference sequence). CDR3 protein: CASRARGGEGNTIYF. CDR3 DNA: TGTGCCAGTAGAGCGCGGGGGGGCGAAGGAAACACCATATATTTT.

V and J are TRBV28 and TRBJ1-5; 7 positions agree with TRBD1. Germline V gene sequence: CDR1 MDHEN, CDR2 SYDVKM. The V and J ends lost 8 bases and 2 bases, in that order; junction bases with no gene match: 6. CDR3 length: 14 residues. The CDR3 nucleotides read TGTGCCAGCCAGTGGACAGGTGGCAATCAGCCCCAGCATTTT. This encodes CASQWTGGNQPQHF.

V usage is TRBV27 and J usage is TRBJ2-1; 8 bases agree with TRBD2. CDR3 size: 17 residues. The V gene's germline CDR1 is MNHEY and CDR2 SMNVEV (reference sequence). V lost 2 bases and J lost 6; bases outside the gene matches: 12. CDR3 in DNA: TGTGCCAGCAGTTTAATCCCCCGGTACGGGGGGGTCAATGAGCAGTTCTTC. Amino acids: CASSLIPRYGGVNEQFF.

The chain recombines TRBV4-1 with TRBJ2-7; 8 positions agree with TRBD2. J gave up 2 bases and V 2 bases, and 5 bases lay outside the gene matches. Germline V gene data show CDR1 as MGHRA and CDR2 as YSYEKL. CDR3 length equals 15 residues. For the CDR3, the DNA is TGCGCCAGCAGCCAAACACTAGCGGACACCTACGAGCAGTACTTC. Amino acids: CASSQTLADTYEQYF.

This clone was recorded only once. The J gene is TRBJ2-5, the V gene TRBV7-9; tentative D call: TRBD1 (6 bases). The germline V gene has CDR1 SEHNR and CDR2 FQNEAQ (reference sequence). CDR3 length: 15 amino acids. Trimming pared 2 bases from V and 5 bases from J, leaving 15 bases between. CDR3 bases: TGTGCCAGCAGCTTATACAGGGCGCAAGGGGAGACCCAGTACTTC. This gives the protein CASSLYRAQGETQYF.

This chain joins TRBV6-1 and TRBJ2-5; a possible D gene is TRBD2 (6 bases). CDR1 MNHNS and CDR2 SASEGT come from the germline V gene. The V gene lost 0 bases and the J gene lost 1 base, with 9 bases spanning the gap. The CDR3 runs to 15 residues. The CDR3 reads CASSEAGGSQETQYF. The CDR3 DNA follows: TGTGCCAGCAGTGAAGCGGGGGGATCCCAAGAGACCCAGTACTTC.

This chain connects TRBV5-1 to TRBJ2-5; maybe TRBD1 (6 bases). The CDR3 is 14 amino acids. V lost 0 bases and J lost 2, with 8 bases in between. Looked up from germline, CDR1 is SGHRS and CDR2 is YFSETQ. CDR3 amino acids: CASSLVGQQETQYF. In nucleotides, the CDR3 is TGCGCCAGCAGCTTGGTAGGACAGCAAGAGACCCAGTACTTC.

The chain joins TRBV4-1 to TRBJ2-7, with 10 bases identical to TRBD1. With V trimmed by 5 bases and J by 2 bases, 6 bases remained unmatched. The CDR3 length is 15 residues. CDR1 MGHRA and CDR2 YSYEKL come from the germline V gene. The CDR3 DNA is TGCGCCAGCAGCTCCCGGACAGGGGGGCCCTACGAGCAGTACGTC. Its protein product is CASSSRTGGPYEQYV.

V and J are TRBV5-4 and TRBJ1-1; possibly TRBD1 for D (6 bases). Looked up from germline, CDR1 is SGHNT and CDR2 is YYREEE (reference sequence). V was clipped by 0 bases and J by 4 bases, with 10 bases between them. CDR3 length: 14 residues. This chain's CDR3 is CASSLGWGPTEAFF. In DNA form, the CDR3 reads TGTGCCAGCAGCTTGGGGTGGGGGCCCACTGAAGCTTTCTTT. The variable domain in full, with the rest retrieved from reference TRBV5-4 and TRBJ1-1, is ETGVTQSPTHLIKTRGQQVTLRCSSQSGHNTVSWYQQALGQGPQFIFQYYREEENGRGNFPPRFSGLQFPNYSSELNVNALELDDSALYLCASSLGWGPTEAFFGQGTRLTVV.

The chain has TRBV4-2 and TRBJ2-4; tentatively, D is TRBD2 (5 bases). The CDR3 totals 15 residues. Germline CDR1 is LGHNA and CDR2 is YNFKEQ. The germline V and J ends were trimmed by 3 bases and 10 bases, with 19 bases remaining between them. CDR3 DNA sequence: TGTGCCAGCAGCCAGGCCGTGACTGGCTCGGGAATTCAGTACTTC. Translating gives CASSQAVTGSGIQYF.

V usage is TRBV27 and J usage is TRBJ1-6, with 8 bases that match TRBD1. CDR3 length: 14 amino acids. J gave up 11 bases and V 5 bases, and 8 bases lay outside the gene matches. The V gene's germline CDR1 is MNHEY and CDR2 SMNVEV (reference sequence). CDR3 sequence: CASSQGQGLAPLHF. The CDR3 DNA follows: TGTGCCAGCAGTCAAGGACAGGGTCTCGCACCCCTCCACTTT.

The chain uses TRBV4-2 and TRBJ2-7; D is unclear. In germline, CDR1 is LGHNA, CDR2 YNFKEQ. This CDR3 has 13 amino acids. Trimming removed 7 bases at V and 7 bases at J, with 17 bases between. CDR3 sequence: CASNYGGSGEQYF. DNA for the CDR3: TGTGCCAGCAACTATGGCGGCTCTGGGGAGCAGTACTTC.

The chain combines TRBV10-1 with TRBJ2-2; D perhaps matches TRBD1 (6 bases). Trimming left V 2 bases short and J 4 bases short, with 11 bases between. CDR1 and CDR2 (germline): WNHNN, SYGVQD (reference sequence). The CDR3 has 15 amino acids. The CDR3 nucleotides read TGCGCCAGCAGTGAGCCGACAGGTCTCACCGGGGAGCTGTTTTTT. Its protein product is CASSEPTGLTGELFF.

The J gene is TRBJ2-1, the V gene TRBV2; 10 bases are shared with TRBD1. The J segment lost 8 bases and the V segment lost 5 bases, leaving 6 bases of the junction unmatched. The CDR3 has 14 amino acids. CDR1 and CDR2 (germline): SNHLY, FYNNEI. The CDR3 sequence: CASSRGQGLDEQFF. The CDR3 DNA reads as TGTGCCAGCAGTAGGGGACAGGGGTTAGATGAGCAGTTCTTC. Full variable domain (remainder filled in from reference TRBV2 and TRBJ2-1): EPEVTQTPSHQVTQMGQEVILRCVPISNHLYFYWYRQILGQKVEFLVSFYNNEISEKSEIFDDQFSVERPDGSNFTLKIRSTKLEDSAMYFCASSRGQGLDEQFFGPGTRLTVL.

The V gene is TRBV9, the J gene TRBJ1-2, with D maybe TRBD1 (6 bases). CDR1 is SGDLS, CDR2 YYNGEE, per germline. The CDR3 spans 15 residues. The ends were cut back, 0 bases at V and 8 bases at J, with 17 bases in the middle. CDR3 region: CASSVGEGGLGGYTF. Here the CDR3 DNA reads TGTGCCAGCAGCGTAGGCGAAGGGGGTTTAGGAGGCTACACCTTC.

The table lists this clone with a count of one. The chain uses TRBV5-6 and TRBJ2-1; TRBD2 matches at 11 bases. This CDR3 comprises 15 residues. Trimming removed 1 base from V and 15 bases from J; junction bases left unmatched: 12. Germline V gives CDR1 SGHDT, CDR2 YYEEEE. The CDR3 protein is CASSLPTSGRGPRFF. As DNA, the CDR3 is TGTGCCAGCAGCTTGCCTACTAGCGGGAGAGGCCCACGGTTCTTC.

This clone was seen only once. The rearrangement uses TRBV7-9 and TRBJ2-1; tentatively, D is TRBD2 (6 bases). There are 15 residues in the CDR3. Germline loops: CDR1 SEHNR, CDR2 FQNEAQ (reference sequence). V was pared by 2 bases and J by 6 bases, with 14 bases between. The CDR3 reads CASSLWRDQLNEQFF. CDR3 coding DNA: TGTGCCAGCAGCTTATGGCGGGACCAGCTCAATGAGCAGTTCTTC.

This clone was found once. The chain carries TRBV2 and TRBJ2-7; a possible D gene is TRBD1 (5 bases). The CDR3 length is 16 residues. In germline, CDR1 is SNHLY, CDR2 FYNNEI. V was cut by 6 bases and J by 0 bases, with 18 bases left in between. DNA for the CDR3: TGTGCCAGCAGGGAACAGGCCCACGCTGGCTCCTACGAGCAGTACGTC. Translating it yields CASREQAHAGSYEQYV.

The chain combines TRBV6-5 with TRBJ1-3; possible D gene TRBD1, 5 bases. V lost 3 bases and J lost 0, with 12 bases in between. CDR3 length: 16 residues. Germline V lookup: CDR1 MNHEY, CDR2 SVGAGI. This CDR3 is CASSYQPRVSGNTIYF. CDR3 nucleotides: TGTGCCAGCAGTTATCAGCCCAGGGTCTCTGGAAACACCATATATTTT.

The J gene is TRBJ2-1, the V gene TRBV19; TRBD1 matches at 8 bases. The ends lost 6 bases at V and 0 bases at J; junction bases unmatched: 4. In germline, CDR1 is LNHDA, CDR2 SQIVND (reference sequence). This CDR3 contains 15 residues. The chain's CDR3 is CASRQGGFSYNEQFF. Here the CDR3 DNA reads TGTGCCAGTAGACAGGGGGGATTCTCCTACAATGAGCAGTTCTTC. The entire variable domain, with the rest obtained from reference TRBV19 and TRBJ2-1, is as follows: DGGITQSPKYLFRKEGQNVTLSCEQNLNHDAMYWYRQDPGQGLRLIYYSQIVNDFQKGDIAEGYSVSREKKESFPLTVTSAQKNPTAFYLCASRQGGFSYNEQFFGPGTRLTVL.

CDR3 bases: TGCAGCGTTGGTCTCCCGGCGGGGTCGACTGAAGCTTTCTTT. Translating it yields CSVGLPAGSTEAFF. The chain couples TRBV29-1 to TRBJ1-1; D gene ambiguous. The germline V gene encodes CDR1 SQVTM and CDR2 ANQGSEA. The CDR3 has 14 residues. Trimming shortened V by 4 bases and J by 5 bases, and 17 bases separated the two germline ends.

The chain uses TRBV19 and TRBJ1-2, with 9 bases identical to TRBD1. Looked up from germline, CDR1 is LNHDA and CDR2 is SQIVND (reference sequence). This CDR3 contains 15 residues. V lost 6 bases and J lost 6; bases outside the gene matches: 11. The CDR3 DNA sequence: TGTGCCAGTAGGGTACAGGGGGCAGGCACCCATGGCTACACCTTC. Encoded protein: CASRVQGAGTHGYTF.

J is TRBJ2-7 and V is TRBV4-1; TRBD2 agrees at 9 bases. The V segment lost 4 bases and the J segment 1 base; nucleotides outside the gene matches: 8. The CDR3 is 16 amino acids. Germline assignment: CDR1 MGHRA and CDR2 YSYEKL. Here the CDR3 reads CASSRSGSEVSYEQYF. The CDR3 coding sequence is TGCGCCAGCAGCCGTAGCGGGAGCGAGGTATCCTACGAGCAGTACTTC.

In this sample, this clone turned up once. CDR3 in DNA: TGTGCCAGCAGCCCCCTCGGACAGGCGCCCATCTACAATGAGCAGTTCTTC. Its translation is CASSPLGQAPIYNEQFF. The chain recombines TRBV7-6 with TRBJ2-1, with TRBD1 identical over 7 bases. The CDR3 contains 17 residues. The germline CDR1 and CDR2 sequences are SGHVS and FNYEAQ. Trimming removed 5 bases from V and 3 bases from J; junction bases left unmatched: 13.

The chain links TRBV28 to TRBJ2-1; a weak D match, TRBD1 (6 bases). Germline CDR1 is MDHEN and CDR2 is SYDVKM. V lost 6 bases, J lost 7 bases, and 13 bases lay in between. The CDR3 runs 13 residues. This chain's CDR3 is CASSKNTGNEQFF. In DNA form, the CDR3 reads TGTGCCAGCAGCAAAAACACAGGGAATGAGCAGTTCTTC.

The chain links TRBV7-9 to TRBJ2-1; 9 nucleotides match TRBD1. The CDR3 runs 14 residues. V lost 5 bases to trimming and J lost 8 bases; unmatched junction nucleotides: 7. Germline CDR1 SEHNR, CDR2 FQNEAQ (reference sequence). DNA of the CDR3: TGTGCCAGCAGCACGGGACAGGGTAAGGATGAGCAGTTCTTC. It yields the protein CASSTGQGKDEQFF.

This clone was seen a handful of times. The genes are TRBV15 and TRBJ1-5; a weak D match, TRBD1 (5 bases). V lost 1 base, J lost 7 bases, and 11 bases lay in between. CDR1 and CDR2 (germline): LNHNV, YYDKDF (reference sequence). The CDR3 has 14 residues. Written as DNA, the CDR3 is TGTGCCACCAGCAGAGCAGGGTTCTTGCAGCCCCAGCATTTT. Amino acid sequence: CATSRAGFLQPQHF.